The next 21 T cell receptor beta chains were all read from a single sample in a study of cytomegalovirus exposure and HLA in healthy donors. With 60 Vbeta and 13 Jbeta primers, the PCR was carried out. Measured with immunoSEQ multiplex PCR; TCRdb has only the in-frame clones, and not every one. The sample includes about 140,000 clones, roughly 76% seen only once; the top ten take 1% to 1.5%. The sequenced sample was PBMCs. These receptors came from a woman in her forties in good health and CMV-seronegative.

The gene calls are TRBV27 and TRBJ1-1; no reliable D call. V lost 7 bases and J 4 bases, leaving 19 bases between the germline ends. Germline assignment: CDR1 MNHEY and CDR2 SMNVEV (reference sequence). The CDR3 spans 15 residues. The CDR3 region is CASKGQPHGLTEAFF. CDR3 nucleotide sequence: TGTGCCAGCAAAGGGCAGCCCCACGGACTCACTGAAGCTTTCTTT.

The chain employs TRBV6-6 and TRBJ2-1; D may be TRBD1 (5 bases). The CDR3 contains 15 residues. Germline loops: CDR1 MNHNY, CDR2 SVGAGI (reference sequence). V shed 2 bases and J shed 6 bases, with 14 bases lying between them. CDR3 coding DNA: TGTGCCAGCAGTTACAGGACACCATCCCTCAATGAGCAGTTCTTC. This encodes CASSYRTPSLNEQFF.

The chain is built from TRBV7-9 and TRBJ2-7; 13 positions agree with TRBD2. The CDR3 runs 13 residues. CDR1 and CDR2 from the germline V gene are SEHNR and FQNEAQ (reference sequence). Here the CDR3 DNA reads TGTTCCAGCAGGTCGACTAGCGGGGGGGAGCAGTACGTC. It codes for CSSRSTSGGEQYV.

The sample holds one count of this clone. This chain links TRBV4-1 with TRBJ2-7, with 11 nucleotides matching TRBD1. V trimming: 4 bases; J trimming: 2 bases; junction bases outside the gene matches: 4. Germline CDR1 reads MGHRA; CDR2 reads YSYEKL. The CDR3 spans 15 residues. The CDR3 DNA reads TGCGCCAGCAGCCCCCAGGGACAGGGGGCCTACGAGCAGTACTTC. It specifies CASSPQGQGAYEQYF.

This clone was detected only a few times. This chain joins TRBV7-2 and TRBJ1-2; 7 positions agree with TRBD1. Germline V gene data show CDR1 as SGHTA and CDR2 as FQGNSA. J gave up 4 bases and V 4 bases, and 12 bases lay outside the gene matches. The CDR3 totals 16 residues. The CDR3 region is CASSYGRGRGSYGYTF. The CDR3 region has the DNA TGTGCCAGCAGCTATGGAAGGGGGCGAGGAAGCTATGGCTACACCTTC.

This clone was counted a single time. The chain employs TRBV7-2 and TRBJ1-4; D is unclear. The ends were cut back, 6 bases at V and 5 bases at J, with 10 bases in the middle. Germline V gene lookup returns CDR1 SGHTA and CDR2 FQGNSA. CDR3 size: 13 residues. Here the CDR3 reads CASRKAANEKLFF. CDR3 bases: TGTGCCAGCAGAAAAGCGGCAAATGAAAAACTGTTTTTT.

V and J are TRBV6-1 and TRBJ1-1; 9 bases line up with TRBD1. The CDR3 is 14 residues long. CDR1 MNHNS and CDR2 SASEGT come from the germline V gene. V lost 6 bases and J lost 0; bases outside the gene matches: 2. In nucleotides, the CDR3 is TGTGCCAGCAGGGACAGGGGATTGAACACTGAAGCTTTCTTT. Translated, it gives CASRDRGLNTEAFF.

This rearrangement joins TRBV29-1 to TRBJ1-1; possibly TRBD1 for D (5 bases). Trimming took 2 bases from V and 4 from J, leaving 17 bases between them. This CDR3 comprises 15 residues. Per germline, CDR1 SQVTM and CDR2 ANQGSEA. The CDR3 DNA sequence: TGCAGCGTTGAATACAGGAAGAGATCTGGCACTGAAGCTTTCTTT. Encoded protein: CSVEYRKRSGTEAFF. The complete variable domain, with remaining parts taken from reference TRBV29-1 and TRBJ1-1, reads SAVISQKPSRDICQRGTSLTIQCQVDSQVTMMFWYRQQPGQSLTLIATANQGSEATYESGFVIDKFPISRPNLTFSTLTVSNMSPEDSSIYLCSVEYRKRSGTEAFFGQGTRLTVV.

This clone came up a few times. The CDR3: CASRRSGGAGNEQFF. As DNA, the CDR3 is TGTGCCAGCAGGCGTAGCGGGGGGGCCGGGAATGAGCAGTTCTTC. The V gene is TRBV7-3, the J gene TRBJ2-1, with 11 bases that match TRBD2. This CDR3 contains 15 residues. The germline V gene encodes CDR1 SGHTA and CDR2 FQGTGA. The V segment lost 6 bases and the J segment 7 bases; nucleotides outside the gene matches: 8.

The count of this clone is one. Other DNA sequences in the sample encode the same CDR3. The chain couples TRBV2 to TRBJ1-3; no clear D gene. Trimming shortened V by 3 bases and J by 0 bases, and 3 bases separated the two germline ends. Germline-derived CDR1 and CDR2 are SNHLY and FYNNEI. The CDR3 contains 13 residues. The CDR3 nucleotides are TGTGCCAGCAGTGACAGCTCTGGAAACACCATATATTTT. This codes for CASSDSSGNTIYF.

The V and J genes are TRBV27 and TRBJ1-2; D not resolved. The CDR3 is 14 amino acids. Germline assignment: CDR1 MNHEY and CDR2 SMNVEV (reference sequence). Trimming cost V 1 base and J 6 bases, with 12 bases left between them. The CDR3 region has the DNA TGTGCCAGCAGTTTATTGGGCGGACTTCATGGCTACACCTTC. It is translated as CASSLLGGLHGYTF.

This chain connects TRBV19 to TRBJ2-7, with a weak D call TRBD1 (6 bases). Trimming cost V 9 bases and J 0 bases, with 15 bases left between them. Germline-derived CDR1 and CDR2 are LNHDA and SQIVND (reference sequence). The CDR3 is 14 residues long. The CDR3 reads CASGTGYSSYEQYF. For the CDR3, the DNA is TGTGCCAGCGGTACAGGGTACAGCTCCTACGAGCAGTACTTC.

The chain has TRBV15 and TRBJ1-6, with D unclear. V lost 4 bases to trimming and J lost 6 bases, with 16 bases between them. This CDR3 is 16 amino acids long. The V gene's germline CDR1 is LNHNV and CDR2 YYDKDF (reference sequence). CDR3 region: CATSTRWAGLNSPLHF. CDR3 nucleotides: TGTGCCACCAGCACCCGGTGGGCAGGACTTAATTCACCCCTCCACTTT.

This clone was picked up one time. J is TRBJ2-1 and V is TRBV5-1, with TRBD1 matching 7 bases. Trimming removed 0 bases from V and 9 bases from J; junction bases left unmatched: 3. CDR3 length: 13 amino acids. Germline CDR1 and CDR2: SGHRS and YFSETQ. CDR3 nucleotide sequence: TGCGCCAGCAGCTTGGACAGGGGTGGTGAGCAGTTCTTC. Amino acid sequence: CASSLDRGGEQFF.

V gene TRBV18 combines with J gene TRBJ1-4; the D gene is possibly TRBD1 (6 bases). CDR1 and CDR2 (germline): KGHSH, LQKENI. Trimming shortened V by 2 bases and J by 5 bases, and 18 bases separated the two germline ends. The CDR3 sequence is 17 residues long. The DNA of the CDR3 is TGTGCCAGCTCACCAGCGGGGGGCCGCGGCCACAATGAAAAACTGTTTTTT. Its protein is CASSPAGGRGHNEKLFF.

This clone was seen more than once but under ten times. V and J are TRBV5-6 and TRBJ2-7; the D gene could be TRBD1 or TRBD2 (5 bases each). V lost 4 bases and J 2 bases, leaving 16 bases between the germline ends. The length of the CDR3 is 15 residues. Germline loops: CDR1 SGHDT, CDR2 YYEEEE. Here the CDR3 reads CASSLGATVTYEQYF. Written as DNA, the CDR3 is TGTGCCAGCAGCCTGGGAGCGACAGTTACCTACGAGCAGTACTTC.

This clone appeared a few times. The chain has TRBV5-1 and TRBJ2-7, with a weak D call TRBD1 (5 bases). Germline V gene sequence: CDR1 SGHRS, CDR2 YFSETQ. V lost 4 bases, J lost 0 bases, and 11 bases lay in between. CDR3 size: 14 residues. The chain's CDR3 is CASSPDSRSYEQYF. CDR3 nucleotide sequence: TGCGCCAGCAGCCCAGACAGTCGCTCCTACGAGCAGTACTTC.

The chain uses TRBV4-1 and TRBJ1-1; maybe TRBD1 (5 bases). CDR1 and CDR2 (germline): MGHRA, YSYEKL. V was cut by 3 bases and J by 2 bases, with 7 bases left in between. There are 13 residues in the CDR3. The CDR3 region has the DNA TGCGCCAGCAGCCACAGGGATAACACTGAAGCTTTCTTT. Encoded protein: CASSHRDNTEAFF.

V usage is TRBV5-1 and J usage is TRBJ2-3; TRBD1 matches at 10 bases. Trimming took 0 bases from V and 0 from J; bases not matched to a gene: 1. The CDR3 is 16 residues long. The germline gives CDR1 SGHRS, CDR2 YFSETQ. Here the CDR3 reads CASSLGDRGSTDTQYF. The CDR3 DNA reads as TGCGCCAGCAGCTTGGGGGACAGGGGCAGCACAGATACGCAGTATTTT.

This chain uses TRBV6-1 with TRBJ2-7; 12 positions agree with TRBD2. CDR1 is MNHNS, CDR2 SASEGT, per germline. With V trimmed by 4 bases and J by 0 bases, 1 base remained unmatched. The CDR3 is 15 residues long. CDR3 amino acids: CASSGLAGVSYEQYF. The CDR3 DNA follows: TGTGCCAGCAGTGGACTAGCGGGGGTCTCCTACGAGCAGTACTTC.

This chain connects TRBV5-6 to TRBJ2-1, with a weak D call TRBD1 (5 bases). This CDR3 is 14 amino acids long. Germline V gene lookup returns CDR1 SGHDT and CDR2 YYEEEE. Trimming removed 1 base at V and 2 bases at J, with 7 bases between. For the CDR3, the DNA is TGTGCCAGCAGCTTGCCCAGGGCCTACAATGAGCAGTTCTTC. It codes for CASSLPRAYNEQFF.